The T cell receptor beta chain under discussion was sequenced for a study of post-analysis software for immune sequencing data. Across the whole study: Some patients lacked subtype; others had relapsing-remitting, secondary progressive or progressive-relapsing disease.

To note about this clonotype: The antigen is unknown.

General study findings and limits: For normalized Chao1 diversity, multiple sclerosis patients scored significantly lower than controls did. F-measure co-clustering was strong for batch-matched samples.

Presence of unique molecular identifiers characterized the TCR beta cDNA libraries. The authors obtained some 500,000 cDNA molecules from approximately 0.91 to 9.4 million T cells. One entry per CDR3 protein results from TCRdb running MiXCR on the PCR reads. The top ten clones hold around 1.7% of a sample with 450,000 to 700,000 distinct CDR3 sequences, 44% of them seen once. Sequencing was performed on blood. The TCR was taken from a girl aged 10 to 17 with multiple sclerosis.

CDR3 region: CASSLESRVGTEAFF. DNA of the CDR3: TGCGCCAGCAGCTTGGAGTCCAGGGTGGGAACTGAAGCTTTCTTT. The chain recombines TRBV5-1 with TRBJ1-1; the D gene is possibly TRBD1 (5 bases). V shed 0 bases and J shed 5 bases, with 14 bases lying between them. Germline CDR1 SGHRS, CDR2 YFSETQ. This CDR3 has 15 residues.